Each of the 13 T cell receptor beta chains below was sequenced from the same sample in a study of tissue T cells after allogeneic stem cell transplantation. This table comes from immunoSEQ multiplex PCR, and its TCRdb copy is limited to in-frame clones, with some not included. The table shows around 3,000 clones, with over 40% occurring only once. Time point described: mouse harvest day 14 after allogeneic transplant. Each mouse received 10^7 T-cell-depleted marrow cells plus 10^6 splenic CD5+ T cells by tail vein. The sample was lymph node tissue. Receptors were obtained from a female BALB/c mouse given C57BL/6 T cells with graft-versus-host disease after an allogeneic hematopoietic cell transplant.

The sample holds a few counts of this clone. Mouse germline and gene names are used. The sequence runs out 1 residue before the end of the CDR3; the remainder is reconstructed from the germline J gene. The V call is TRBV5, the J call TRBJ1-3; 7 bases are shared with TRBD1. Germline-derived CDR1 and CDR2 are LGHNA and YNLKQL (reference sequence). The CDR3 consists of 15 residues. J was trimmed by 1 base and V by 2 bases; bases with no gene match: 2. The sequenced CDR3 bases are TGTGCCAGCAGCCAATCACAGGGGTCTGGAAATACGCTCTAT. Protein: CASSQSQGSGNTLY. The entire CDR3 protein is CASSQSQGSGNTLYF.

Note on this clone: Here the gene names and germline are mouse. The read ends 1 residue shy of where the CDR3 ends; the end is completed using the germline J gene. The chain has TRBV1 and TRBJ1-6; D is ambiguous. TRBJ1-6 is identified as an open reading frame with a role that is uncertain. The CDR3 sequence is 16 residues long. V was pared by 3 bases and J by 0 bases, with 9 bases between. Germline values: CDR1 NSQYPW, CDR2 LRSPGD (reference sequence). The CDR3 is CTCSARQNSYNSPLYF. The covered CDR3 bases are TGCACCTGCAGTGCCCGTCAAAATTCCTATAATTCGCCCCTCTAC.

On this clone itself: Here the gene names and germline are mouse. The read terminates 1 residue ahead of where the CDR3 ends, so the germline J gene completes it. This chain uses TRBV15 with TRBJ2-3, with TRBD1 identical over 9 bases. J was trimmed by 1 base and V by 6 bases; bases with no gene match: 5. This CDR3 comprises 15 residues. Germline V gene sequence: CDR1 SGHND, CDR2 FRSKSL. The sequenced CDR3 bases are TGTGCCAGCAGGTCACAGGGGGCTGGTGCAGAAACGCTGTAT. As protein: CASRSQGAGAETLY. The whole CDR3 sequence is CASRSQGAGAETLYF. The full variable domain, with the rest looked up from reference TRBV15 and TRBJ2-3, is DAGVTQTPRHEVAEKGQTIILKCEPVSGHNDLFWYRQTKIQGLELLSYFRSKSLMEDGGAFKDRFKAEMLNSSFSTLKIQPTEPKDSAVYLCASRSQGAGAETLYFGSGTRLTVL.

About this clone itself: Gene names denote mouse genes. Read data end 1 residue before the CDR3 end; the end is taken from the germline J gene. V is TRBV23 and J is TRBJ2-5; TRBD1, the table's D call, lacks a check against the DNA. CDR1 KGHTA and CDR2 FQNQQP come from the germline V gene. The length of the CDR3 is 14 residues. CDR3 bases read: TGCTCCAGCAGTAGGACAGACCTCCAAGACACCCAGTAC. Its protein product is CSSSRTDLQDTQY. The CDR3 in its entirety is CSSSRTDLQDTQYF.

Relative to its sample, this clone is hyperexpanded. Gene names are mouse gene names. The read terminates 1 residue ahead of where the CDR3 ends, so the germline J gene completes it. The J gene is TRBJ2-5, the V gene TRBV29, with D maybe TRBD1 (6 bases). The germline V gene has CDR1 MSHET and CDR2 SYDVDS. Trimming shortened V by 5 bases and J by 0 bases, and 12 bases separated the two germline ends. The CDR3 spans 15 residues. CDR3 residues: CASSPTGFNQDTQYF. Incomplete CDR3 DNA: TGTGCTAGCAGTCCCACAGGGTTTAACCAAGACACCCAGTAC.

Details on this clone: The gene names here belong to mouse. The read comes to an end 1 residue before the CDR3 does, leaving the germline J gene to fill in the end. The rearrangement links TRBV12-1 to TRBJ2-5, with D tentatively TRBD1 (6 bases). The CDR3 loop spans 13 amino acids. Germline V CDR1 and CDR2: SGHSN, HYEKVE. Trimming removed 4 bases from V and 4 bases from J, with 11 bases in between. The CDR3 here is CASSPPGEDTQYF. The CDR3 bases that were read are TGTGCCAGCTCCCCTCCAGGGGAAGACACCCAGTAC.

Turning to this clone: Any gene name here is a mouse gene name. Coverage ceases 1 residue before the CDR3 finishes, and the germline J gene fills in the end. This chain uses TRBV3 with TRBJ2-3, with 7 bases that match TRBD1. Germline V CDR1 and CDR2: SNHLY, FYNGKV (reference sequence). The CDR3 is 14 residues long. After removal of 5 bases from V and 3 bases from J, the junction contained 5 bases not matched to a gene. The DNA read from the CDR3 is TGTGCCAGCAGCCAACAGGGGAGCGCAGAAACGCTGTAT. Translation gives CASSQQGSAETLY. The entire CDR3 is CASSQQGSAETLYF.

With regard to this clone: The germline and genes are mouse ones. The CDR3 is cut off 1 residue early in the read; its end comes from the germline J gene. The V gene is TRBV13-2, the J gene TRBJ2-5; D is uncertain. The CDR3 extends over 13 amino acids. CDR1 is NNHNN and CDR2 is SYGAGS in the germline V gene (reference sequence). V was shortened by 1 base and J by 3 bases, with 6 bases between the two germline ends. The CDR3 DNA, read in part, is TGTGCCAGCGGTGATAATAGGCAAGACACCCAGTAC. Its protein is CASGDNRQDTQY. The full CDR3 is CASGDNRQDTQYF.

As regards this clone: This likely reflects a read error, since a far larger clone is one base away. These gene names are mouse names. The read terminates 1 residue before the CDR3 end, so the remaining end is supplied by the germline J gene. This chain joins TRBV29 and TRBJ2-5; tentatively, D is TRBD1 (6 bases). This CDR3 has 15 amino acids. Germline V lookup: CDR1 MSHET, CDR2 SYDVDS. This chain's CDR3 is CARSPTGFNQDTQYF. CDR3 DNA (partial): TGTGCTCGCAGTCCCACAGGGTTTAACCAAGACACCCAGTAC.

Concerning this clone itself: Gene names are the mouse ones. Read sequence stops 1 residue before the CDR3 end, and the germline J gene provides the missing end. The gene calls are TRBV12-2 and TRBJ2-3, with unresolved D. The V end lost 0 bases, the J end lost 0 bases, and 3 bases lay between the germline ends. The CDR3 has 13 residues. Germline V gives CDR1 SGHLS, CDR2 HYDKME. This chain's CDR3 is CASSLESAETLYF. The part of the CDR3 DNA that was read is TGTGCCAGCTCTCTCGAAAGTGCAGAAACGCTGTAT.

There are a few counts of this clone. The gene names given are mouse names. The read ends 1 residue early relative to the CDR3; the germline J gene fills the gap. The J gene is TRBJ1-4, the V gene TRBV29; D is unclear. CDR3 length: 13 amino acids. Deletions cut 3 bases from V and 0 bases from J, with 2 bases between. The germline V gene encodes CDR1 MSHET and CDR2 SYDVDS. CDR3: CASSLISNERLFF. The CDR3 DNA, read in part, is TGTGCTAGCAGTTTGATTTCCAACGAAAGATTATTT.

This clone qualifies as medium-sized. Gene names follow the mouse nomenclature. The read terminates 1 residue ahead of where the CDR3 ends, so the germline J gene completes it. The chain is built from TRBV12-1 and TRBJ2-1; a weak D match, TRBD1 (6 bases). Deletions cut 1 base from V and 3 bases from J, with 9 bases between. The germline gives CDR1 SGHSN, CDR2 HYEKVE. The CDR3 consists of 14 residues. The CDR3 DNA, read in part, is TGTGCCAGCTCTCTTGGGACAATCTATGCTGAGCAGTTC. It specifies CASSLGTIYAEQF. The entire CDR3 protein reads CASSLGTIYAEQFF.

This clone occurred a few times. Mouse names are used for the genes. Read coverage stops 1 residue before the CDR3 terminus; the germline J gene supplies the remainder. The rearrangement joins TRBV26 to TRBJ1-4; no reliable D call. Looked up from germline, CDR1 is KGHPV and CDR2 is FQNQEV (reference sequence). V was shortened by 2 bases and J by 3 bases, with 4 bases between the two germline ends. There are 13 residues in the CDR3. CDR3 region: CASSLGANERLFF. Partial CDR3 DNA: TGTGCCAGCAGTCTGGGCGCCAACGAAAGATTATTT.